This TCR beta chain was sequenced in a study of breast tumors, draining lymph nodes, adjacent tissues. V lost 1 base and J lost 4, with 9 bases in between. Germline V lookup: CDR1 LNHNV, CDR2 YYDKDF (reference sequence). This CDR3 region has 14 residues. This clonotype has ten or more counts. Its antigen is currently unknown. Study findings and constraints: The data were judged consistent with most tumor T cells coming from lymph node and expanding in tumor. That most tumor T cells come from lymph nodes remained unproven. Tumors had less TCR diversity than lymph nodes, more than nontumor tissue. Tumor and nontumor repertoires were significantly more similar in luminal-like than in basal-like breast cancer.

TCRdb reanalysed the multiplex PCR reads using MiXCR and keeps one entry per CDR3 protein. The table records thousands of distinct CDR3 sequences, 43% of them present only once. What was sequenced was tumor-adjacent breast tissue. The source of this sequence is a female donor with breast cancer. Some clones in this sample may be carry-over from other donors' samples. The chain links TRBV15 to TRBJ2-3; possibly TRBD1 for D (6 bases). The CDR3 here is CATSRGQGSDTQYF. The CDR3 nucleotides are TGTGCCACCAGCAGAGGGCAGGGGTCAGATACGCAGTATTTT.